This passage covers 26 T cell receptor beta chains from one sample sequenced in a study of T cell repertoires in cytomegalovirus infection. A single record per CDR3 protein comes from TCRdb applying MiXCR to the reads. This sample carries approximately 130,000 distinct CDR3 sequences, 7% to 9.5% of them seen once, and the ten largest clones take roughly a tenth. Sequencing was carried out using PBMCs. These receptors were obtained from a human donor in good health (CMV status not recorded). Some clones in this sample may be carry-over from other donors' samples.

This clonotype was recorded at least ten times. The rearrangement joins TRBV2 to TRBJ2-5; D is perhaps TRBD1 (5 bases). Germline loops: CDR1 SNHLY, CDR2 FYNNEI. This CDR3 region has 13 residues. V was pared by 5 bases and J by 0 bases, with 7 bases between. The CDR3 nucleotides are TGTGCCAGCAGTTCGGACAACCAAGAGACCCAGTACTTC. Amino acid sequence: CASSSDNQETQYF.

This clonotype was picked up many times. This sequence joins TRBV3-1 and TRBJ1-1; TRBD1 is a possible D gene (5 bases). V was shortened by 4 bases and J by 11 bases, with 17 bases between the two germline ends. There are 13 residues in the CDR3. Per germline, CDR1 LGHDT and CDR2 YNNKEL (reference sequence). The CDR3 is CASSPSTGLRAFF. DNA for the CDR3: TGTGCCAGCAGCCCGTCAACAGGATTACGGGCTTTCTTT. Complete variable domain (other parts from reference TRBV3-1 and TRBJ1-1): DTAVSQTPKYLVTQMGNDKSIKCEQNLGHDTMYWYKQDSKKFLKIMFSYNNKELIINETVPNRFSPKSPDKAHLNLHINSLELGDSAVYFCASSPSTGLRAFFGQGTRLTVV.

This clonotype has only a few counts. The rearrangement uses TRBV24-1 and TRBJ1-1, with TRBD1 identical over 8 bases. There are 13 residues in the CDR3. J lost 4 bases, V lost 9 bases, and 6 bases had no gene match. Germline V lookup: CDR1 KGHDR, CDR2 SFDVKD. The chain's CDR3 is CATEGQGVTEAFF. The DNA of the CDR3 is TGTGCCACCGAAGGACAGGGCGTCACTGAAGCTTTCTTT.

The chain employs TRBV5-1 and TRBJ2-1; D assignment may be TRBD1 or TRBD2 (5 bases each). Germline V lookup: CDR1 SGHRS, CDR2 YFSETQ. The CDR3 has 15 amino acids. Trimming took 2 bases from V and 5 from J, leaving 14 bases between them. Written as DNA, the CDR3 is TGCGCCAGCAGCTTTAGGGGACCACTCCACAATGAGCAGTTCTTC. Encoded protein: CASSFRGPLHNEQFF.

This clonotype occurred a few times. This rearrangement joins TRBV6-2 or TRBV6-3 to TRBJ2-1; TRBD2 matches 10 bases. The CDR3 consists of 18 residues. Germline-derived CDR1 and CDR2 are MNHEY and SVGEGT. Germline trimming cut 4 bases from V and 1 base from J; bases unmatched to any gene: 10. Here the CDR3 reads CASSWDWTSGASYNEQFF. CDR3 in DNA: TGTGCCAGCAGTTGGGACTGGACTAGCGGAGCGTCCTACAATGAGCAGTTCTTC.

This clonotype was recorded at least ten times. CDR3 sequence: CASSRQGANYGYTF. The CDR3 nucleotides are TGTGCCAGCAGCCGACAGGGGGCGAACTATGGCTACACCTTC. V and J are TRBV7-9 and TRBJ1-2; 10 bases map to TRBD1. Germline V gene sequence: CDR1 SEHNR, CDR2 FQNEAQ (reference sequence). V lost 5 bases and J lost 2; bases outside the gene matches: 2. The CDR3 contains 14 residues.

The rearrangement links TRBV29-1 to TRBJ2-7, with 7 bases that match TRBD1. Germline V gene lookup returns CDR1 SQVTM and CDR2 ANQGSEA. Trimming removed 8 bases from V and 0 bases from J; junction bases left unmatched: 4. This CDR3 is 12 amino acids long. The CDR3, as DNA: TGCAGCCTCCGGGACAGCTCCTACGAGCAGTACTTC. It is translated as CSLRDSSYEQYF.

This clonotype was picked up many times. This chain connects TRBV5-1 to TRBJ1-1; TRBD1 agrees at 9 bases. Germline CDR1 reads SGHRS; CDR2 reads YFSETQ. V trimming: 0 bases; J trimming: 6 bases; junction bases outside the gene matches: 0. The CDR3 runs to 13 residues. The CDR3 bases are TGCGCCAGCAGCTTGGACAGGGGGCCTGAAGCTTTCTTT. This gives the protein CASSLDRGPEAFF.

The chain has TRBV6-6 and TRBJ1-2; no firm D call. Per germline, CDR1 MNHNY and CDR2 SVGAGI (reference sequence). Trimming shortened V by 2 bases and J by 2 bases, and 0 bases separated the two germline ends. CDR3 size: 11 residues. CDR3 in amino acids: CASSYNYGYTF. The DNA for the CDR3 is TGTGCCAGCAGTTACAACTATGGCTACACCTTC.

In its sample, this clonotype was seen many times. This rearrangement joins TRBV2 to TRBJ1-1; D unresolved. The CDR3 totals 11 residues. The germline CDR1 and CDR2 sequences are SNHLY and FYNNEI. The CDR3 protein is CVTSENTEAFF. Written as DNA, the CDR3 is TGTGTCACAAGCGAGAACACTGAAGCTTTCTTT. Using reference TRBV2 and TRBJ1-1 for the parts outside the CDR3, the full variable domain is EPEVTQTPSHQVTQMGQEVILRCVPISNHLYFYWYRQILGQKVEFLVSFYNNEISEKSEIFDDQFSVERPDGSNFTLKIRSTKLEDSAMYFCVTSENTEAFFGQGTRLTVV.

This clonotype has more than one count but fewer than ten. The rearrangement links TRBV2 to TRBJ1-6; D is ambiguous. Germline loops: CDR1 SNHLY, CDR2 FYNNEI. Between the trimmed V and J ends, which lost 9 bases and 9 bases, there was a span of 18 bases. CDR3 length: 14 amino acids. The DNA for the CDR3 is TGTGCCAGTGTCCGGACCGCATCGCCTTCACCCCTCCACTTT. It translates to CASVRTASPSPLHF.

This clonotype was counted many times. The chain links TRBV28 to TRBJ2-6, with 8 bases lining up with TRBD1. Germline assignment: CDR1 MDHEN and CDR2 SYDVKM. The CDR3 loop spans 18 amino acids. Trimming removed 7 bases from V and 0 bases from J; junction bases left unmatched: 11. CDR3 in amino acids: CASNWAGQAHSGANVLTF. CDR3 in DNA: TGTGCCAGCAACTGGGCGGGACAGGCACACTCTGGGGCCAACGTCCTGACTTTC. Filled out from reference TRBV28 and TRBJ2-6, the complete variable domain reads DVKVTQSSRYLVKRTGEKVFLECVQDMDHENMFWYRQDPGLGLRLIYFSYDVKMKEKGDIPEGYSVSREKKERFSLILESASTNQTSMYLCASNWAGQAHSGANVLTFGAGSRLTVL.

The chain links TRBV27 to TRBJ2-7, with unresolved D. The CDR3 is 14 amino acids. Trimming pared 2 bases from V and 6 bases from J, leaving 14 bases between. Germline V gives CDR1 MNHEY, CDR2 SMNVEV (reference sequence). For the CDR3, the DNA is TGTGCCAGCAGTTTAGGCATCCACCGGAGCGAGCAGTACTTC. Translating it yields CASSLGIHRSEQYF.

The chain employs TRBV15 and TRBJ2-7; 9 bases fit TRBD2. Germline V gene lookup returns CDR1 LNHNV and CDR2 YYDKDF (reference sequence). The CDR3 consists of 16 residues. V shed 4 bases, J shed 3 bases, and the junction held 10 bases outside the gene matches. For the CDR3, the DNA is TGTGCCACCAGCATGCTCTCAGAAGCGGGGGGCTACGAGCAGTACTTC. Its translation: CATSMLSEAGGYEQYF.

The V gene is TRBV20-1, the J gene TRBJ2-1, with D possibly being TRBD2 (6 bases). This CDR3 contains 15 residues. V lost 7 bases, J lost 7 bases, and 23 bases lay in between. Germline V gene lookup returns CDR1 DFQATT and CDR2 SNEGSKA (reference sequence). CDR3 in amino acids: CSVQRNGAGGNEQFF. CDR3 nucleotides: TGCAGTGTCCAGAGGAACGGGGCCGGGGGTAATGAGCAGTTCTTC.

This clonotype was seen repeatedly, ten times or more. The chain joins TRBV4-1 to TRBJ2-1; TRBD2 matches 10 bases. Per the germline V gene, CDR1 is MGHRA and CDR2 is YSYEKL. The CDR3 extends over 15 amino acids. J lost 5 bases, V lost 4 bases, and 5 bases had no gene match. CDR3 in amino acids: CASSRLAGVNNEQFF. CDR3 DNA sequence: TGCGCCAGCAGCCGCCTAGCGGGGGTAAACAATGAGCAGTTCTTC.

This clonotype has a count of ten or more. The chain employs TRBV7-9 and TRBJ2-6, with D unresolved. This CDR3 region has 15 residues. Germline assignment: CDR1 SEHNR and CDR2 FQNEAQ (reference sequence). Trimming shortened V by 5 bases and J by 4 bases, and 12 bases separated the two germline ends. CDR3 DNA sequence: TGTGCCAGCAGCCCCATCGGGCCCGGGGCCAACGTCCTGACTTTC. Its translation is CASSPIGPGANVLTF.

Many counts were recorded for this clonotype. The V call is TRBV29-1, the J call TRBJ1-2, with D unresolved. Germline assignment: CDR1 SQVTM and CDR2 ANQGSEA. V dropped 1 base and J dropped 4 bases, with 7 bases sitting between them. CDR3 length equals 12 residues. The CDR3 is CSVEGGAYGYTF. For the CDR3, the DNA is TGCAGCGTTGAAGGGGGAGCCTATGGCTACACCTTC. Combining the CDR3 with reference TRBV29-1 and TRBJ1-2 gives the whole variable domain SAVISQKPSRDICQRGTSLTIQCQVDSQVTMMFWYRQQPGQSLTLIATANQGSEATYESGFVIDKFPISRPNLTFSTLTVSNMSPEDSSIYLCSVEGGAYGYTFGSGTRLTVV.

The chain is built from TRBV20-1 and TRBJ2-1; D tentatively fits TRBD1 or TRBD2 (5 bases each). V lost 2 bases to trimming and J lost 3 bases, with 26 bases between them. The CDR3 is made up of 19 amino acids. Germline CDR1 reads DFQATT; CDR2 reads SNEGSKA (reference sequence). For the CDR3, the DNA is TGCAGTGCTAGAAGACCGGTCGACCCAGGGCTAGCCTTCTACAATGAGCAGTTCTTC. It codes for CSARRPVDPGLAFYNEQFF.

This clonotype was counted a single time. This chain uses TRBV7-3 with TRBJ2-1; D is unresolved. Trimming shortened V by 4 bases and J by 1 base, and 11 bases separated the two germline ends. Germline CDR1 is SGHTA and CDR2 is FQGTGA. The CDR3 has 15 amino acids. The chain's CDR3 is CASSYSSRSYNEQFF. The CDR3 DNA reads TGTGCCAGCAGCTACAGCTCCAGGTCCTACAATGAGCAGTTCTTC.

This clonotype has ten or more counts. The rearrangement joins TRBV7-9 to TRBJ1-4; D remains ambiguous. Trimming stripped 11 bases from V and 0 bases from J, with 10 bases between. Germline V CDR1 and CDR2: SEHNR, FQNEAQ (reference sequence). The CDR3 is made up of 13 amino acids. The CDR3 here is CALTGPTNEKLFF. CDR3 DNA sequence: TGTGCCCTAACCGGACCAACTAATGAAAAACTGTTTTTT.

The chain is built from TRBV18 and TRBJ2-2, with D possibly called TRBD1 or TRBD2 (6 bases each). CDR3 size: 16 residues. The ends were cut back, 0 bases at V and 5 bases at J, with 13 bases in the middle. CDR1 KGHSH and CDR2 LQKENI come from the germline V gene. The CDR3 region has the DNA TGTGCCAGCTCACCACCCAAGACAGGAGGGACCGGGGAGCTGTTTTTT. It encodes CASSPPKTGGTGELFF.

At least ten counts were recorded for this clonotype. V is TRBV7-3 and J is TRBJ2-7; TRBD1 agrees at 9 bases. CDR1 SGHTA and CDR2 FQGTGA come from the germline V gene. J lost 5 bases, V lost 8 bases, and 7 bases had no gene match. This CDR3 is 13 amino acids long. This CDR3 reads CASPPGQGHEQYF. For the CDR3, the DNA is TGTGCCAGCCCTCCGGGACAGGGCCACGAGCAGTACTTC.

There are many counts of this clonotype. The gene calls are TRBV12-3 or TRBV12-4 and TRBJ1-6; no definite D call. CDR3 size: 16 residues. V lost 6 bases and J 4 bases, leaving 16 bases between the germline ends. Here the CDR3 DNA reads TGTGCCAGCAGGCGGACGAAAGGGCAGTATAATTCACCCCTCCACTTT. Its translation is CASRRTKGQYNSPLHF.

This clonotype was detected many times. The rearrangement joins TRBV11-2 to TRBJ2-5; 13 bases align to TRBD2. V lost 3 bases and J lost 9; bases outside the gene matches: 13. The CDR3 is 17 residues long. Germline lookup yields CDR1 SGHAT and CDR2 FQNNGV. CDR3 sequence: CASSLSGTSGARRAQYF. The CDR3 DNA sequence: TGTGCCAGCAGCTTGTCCGGGACTAGCGGGGCCCGACGGGCCCAGTACTTC.

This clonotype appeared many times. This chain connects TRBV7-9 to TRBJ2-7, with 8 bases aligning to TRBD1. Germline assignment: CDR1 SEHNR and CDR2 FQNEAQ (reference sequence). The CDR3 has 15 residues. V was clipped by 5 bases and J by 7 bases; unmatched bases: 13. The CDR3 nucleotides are TGTGCCAGCAGCCTTGGAACAGGGGGTTATTTGGAGCAGTACTTC. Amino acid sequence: CASSLGTGGYLEQYF.